This is a list of T cell receptor beta chains from one sample in a study of T cells in Graves' hyperthyroidism and ophthalmopathy. TCRdb analysed the multiplex PCR reads with MiXCR anew, one entry per CDR3 protein. This sample carries 92,000 or so distinct CDR3 sequences, about 51% of them seen once, and the ten largest clones take 25% to 30%. The sequenced sample consisted of blood. These receptors were collected from a woman in her 40s with Graves' hyperthyroidism. Each CDR3 is given with its conserved first and last residue. The D gene is left open where the match is weak. A row's size may be missing; if present it is once, few, many or a size class.

DNA	CDR3	D	size	V	J
TGTGCCAGCAGCCGGGGGGACGATACCTACGAGCAGTACTTC	CASSRGDDTYEQYF	-	many	TRBV4-2	TRBJ2-7
TGTGCCAGCAGCGCAACCTACGAGCAGTACTTC	CASSATYEQYF	-	many	TRBV5-5	TRBJ2-7
TGCGCCAGCAGCCCCGGGTCAGGGGGGACTGAAGCTTTCTTT	CASSPGSGGTEAFF	TRBD1	many	TRBV5-1	TRBJ1-1
TGTGCCAGTAGTATGTCCAGCGGGATTAACACCGGGGAGCTGTTTTTT	CASSMSSGINTGELFF	TRBD2	many	TRBV19	TRBJ2-2
TGTGCCAGCAGTTACACCCGGGACTATGGCTACACCTTC	CASSYTRDYGYTF	-	many	TRBV6-6	TRBJ1-2
TGTGCCAGCAGCCAGCGGGGAAATAATGAAAAACTGTTTTTT	CASSQRGNNEKLFF	-	-	TRBV6-5	TRBJ1-4
TGTGCCAGCGGTCAGGGGAGCGGCCGCACAGATACGCAGTATTTT	CASGQGSGRTDTQYF	-	many	TRBV7-8	TRBJ2-3
-	CASSFYICSARDQGGTQYF	-	-	TRBV7-6	TRBJ2-5
TGTGCCATCAGTCCTGGCGGGGGGGTTAATGAAAAACTGTTTTTT	CAISPGGGVNEKLFF	-	-	TRBV10-3	TRBJ1-4
TGTGCCAGCAGCTCGGGACAGCCACCCGAGACCCAGTACTTC	CASSSGQPPETQYF	TRBD1	many	TRBV7-9	TRBJ2-5
TGCGCCAGCAGCTTGGTTCGGACAGACACGCAGTATTTT	CASSLVRTDTQYF	-	-	TRBV5-1	TRBJ2-3
TGCGCCAGCAGCCAAGATTTCGCCAGCTCTGGAAACACCATATATTTT	CASSQDFASSGNTIYF	-	few	TRBV4-3	TRBJ1-3
TGTGCGGGACTAGCGGGGTACGAGCAGTACTTC	CAGLAGYEQYF	TRBD2	-	TRBV25-1	TRBJ2-7
TGCAGCGTTGGACAGGGGGGGGCCAACGTCCTGACTTTC	CSVGQGGANVLTF	TRBD1	few	TRBV29-1	TRBJ2-6
TGTGCCAGCAGCTTAGAGGGACTAGCGGGAGTCAGGGAGACCCAGTACTTC	CASSLEGLAGVRETQYF	TRBD2	-	TRBV7-2	TRBJ2-5
TGCAGCGTTGAAGAACTAGCGGTTCCCCAAGAGACCCAGTACTTC	CSVEELAVPQETQYF	TRBD2	many	TRBV29-1	TRBJ2-5
TGCAGCGTTGCCGGGACAGGGGATAACTATGGCTACACCTTC	CSVAGTGDNYGYTF	TRBD1	-	TRBV29-1	TRBJ1-2
TGCAGTGCGGGGGGAAGGGCTACTCAGCCCCAGCATTTT	CSAGGRATQPQHF	-	-	TRBV20-1	TRBJ1-5
TGTGCCAGCAGTTTATGGGGCAATCAGCCCCTCCACTTT	CASSLWGNQPLHF	-	-	TRBV27	TRBJ1-6
TGTGCCACCAGTGATTTGGGCCAGGGCGAAATATACTATGGCTACACCTTC	CATSDLGQGEIYYGYTF	-	many	TRBV24-1	TRBJ1-2
TGCAGTGCTAGAGAAAGGGCTTGGGGGCATTATGGCTACACCTTC	CSARERAWGHYGYTF	-	-	TRBV20-1	TRBJ1-2
TGTGCCAGCAGCTTAGCTATCGGGAGCGTGACCCAGTACTTC	CASSLAIGSVTQYF	-	-	TRBV7-8	TRBJ2-5
TGTGCCAGCAGTTCGGACAGGGTCGAGCAGTACTTC	CASSSDRVEQYF	TRBD1	many	TRBV7-2	TRBJ2-7
TGTGCCAGTTGGGACACGGTAACGTTCACCGGGGAGCTGTTTTTT	CASWDTVTFTGELFF	-	many	TRBV19	TRBJ2-2
TGTGCCAGCAGCCGCCGGGGAGTAGGGCAGTATGAAAAACTGTTTTTT	CASSRRGVGQYEKLFF	-	-	TRBV9	TRBJ1-4
TGCAGTGCCATCAGGAACACCATATATTTT	CSAIRNTIYF	-	-	TRBV20-1	TRBJ1-3
TGTGCCACCAGCAGAGATGGGTACGAGGACGAGCAGTACTTC	CATSRDGYEDEQYF	-	few	TRBV15	TRBJ2-7
TGTGCCAGCAGCTACAGGGTTAATCAGCCCCAGCATTTT	CASSYRVNQPQHF	-	many	TRBV6-5	TRBJ1-5
TGTGCCAGCAGTGTGCGTCAAGATACGCAGTATTTT	CASSVRQDTQYF	-	many	TRBV2	TRBJ2-3
TGTGCCAGCAGTGAAGGACGCGTGTACGAGCAGTACTTC	CASSEGRVYEQYF	-	many	TRBV6-1	TRBJ2-7
TGTGCCAGCAGGGAGGACTCCTATAATTCACCCCTCCACTTT	CASREDSYNSPLHF	-	many	TRBV6-6	TRBJ1-6